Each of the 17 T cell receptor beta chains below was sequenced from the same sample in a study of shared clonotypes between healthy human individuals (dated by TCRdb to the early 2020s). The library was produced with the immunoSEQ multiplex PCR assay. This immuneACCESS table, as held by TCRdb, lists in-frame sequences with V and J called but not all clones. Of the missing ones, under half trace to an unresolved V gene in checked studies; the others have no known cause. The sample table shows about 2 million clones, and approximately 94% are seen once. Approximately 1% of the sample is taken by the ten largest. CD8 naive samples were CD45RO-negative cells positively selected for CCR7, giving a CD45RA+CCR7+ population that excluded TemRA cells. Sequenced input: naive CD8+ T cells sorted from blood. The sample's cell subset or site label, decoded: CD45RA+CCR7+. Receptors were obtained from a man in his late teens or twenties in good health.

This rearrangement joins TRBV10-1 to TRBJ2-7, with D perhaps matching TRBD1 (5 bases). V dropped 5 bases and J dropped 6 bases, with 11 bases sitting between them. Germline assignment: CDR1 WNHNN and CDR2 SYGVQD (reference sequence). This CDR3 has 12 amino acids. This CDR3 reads CASSSGQGEQYF. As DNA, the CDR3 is TGCGCCAGCAGTTCGGGTCAGGGCGAGCAGTACTTC.

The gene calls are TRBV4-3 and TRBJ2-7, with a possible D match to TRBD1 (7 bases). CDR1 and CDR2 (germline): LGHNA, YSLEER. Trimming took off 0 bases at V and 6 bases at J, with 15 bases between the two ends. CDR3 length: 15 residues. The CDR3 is CASSQDRQGGGEQYF. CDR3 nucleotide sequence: TGCGCCAGCAGCCAAGATCGGCAGGGGGGAGGCGAGCAGTACTTC.

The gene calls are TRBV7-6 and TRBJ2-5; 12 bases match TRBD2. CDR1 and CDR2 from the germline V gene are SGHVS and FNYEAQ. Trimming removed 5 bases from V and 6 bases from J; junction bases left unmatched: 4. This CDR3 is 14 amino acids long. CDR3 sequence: CASSPTSGGKTQYF. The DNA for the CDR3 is TGTGCCAGCAGCCCGACTAGCGGGGGAAAGACCCAGTACTTC.

As DNA, the CDR3 is TGTGCCAGCAGCCGCCGGACTAGCGGGGCCGGGGAGCTGTTTTTT. The encoded protein is CASSRRTSGAGELFF. The chain has TRBV7-2 and TRBJ2-2, with TRBD2 identical over 12 bases. Germline values: CDR1 SGHTA, CDR2 FQGNSA. J was trimmed by 6 bases and V by 5 bases; bases with no gene match: 4. The CDR3 extends over 15 amino acids.

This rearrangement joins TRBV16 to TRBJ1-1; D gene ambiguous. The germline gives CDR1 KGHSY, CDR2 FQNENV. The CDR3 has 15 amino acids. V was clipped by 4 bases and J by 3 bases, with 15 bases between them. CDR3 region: CASSLLLEGHTEAFF. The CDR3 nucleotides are TGTGCCAGCAGCCTCCTACTCGAAGGGCACACTGAAGCTTTCTTT.

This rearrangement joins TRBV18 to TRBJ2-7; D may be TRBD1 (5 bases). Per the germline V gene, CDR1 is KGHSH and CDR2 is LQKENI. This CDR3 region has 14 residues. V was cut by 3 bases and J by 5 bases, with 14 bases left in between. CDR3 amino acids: CASSPARERDEQYF. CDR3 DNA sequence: TGTGCCAGCTCACCGGCCAGGGAAAGGGACGAGCAGTACTTC.

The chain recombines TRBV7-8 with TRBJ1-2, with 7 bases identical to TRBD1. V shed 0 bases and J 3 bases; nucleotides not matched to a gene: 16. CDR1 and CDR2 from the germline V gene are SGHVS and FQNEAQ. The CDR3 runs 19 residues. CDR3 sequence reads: CASSLALAGGLSLDYGYTF. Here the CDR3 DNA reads TGTGCCAGCAGCTTAGCACTGGCAGGGGGACTGTCACTGGACTATGGCTACACCTTC.

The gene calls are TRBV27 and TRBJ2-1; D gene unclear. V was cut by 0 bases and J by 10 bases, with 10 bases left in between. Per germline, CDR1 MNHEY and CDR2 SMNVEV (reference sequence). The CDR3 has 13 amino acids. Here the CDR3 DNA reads TGTGCCAGCAGTTTATCGTATGGGTACGAGCAGTTCTTC. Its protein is CASSLSYGYEQFF.

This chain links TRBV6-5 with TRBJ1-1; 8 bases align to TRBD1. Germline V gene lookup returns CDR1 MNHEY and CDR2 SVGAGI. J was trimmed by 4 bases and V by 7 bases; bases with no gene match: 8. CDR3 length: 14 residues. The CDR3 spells CASKPTGEGTEAFF. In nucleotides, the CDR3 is TGTGCCAGCAAACCGACAGGGGAGGGCACTGAAGCTTTCTTT.

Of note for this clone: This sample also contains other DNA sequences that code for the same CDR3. The CDR3 sequence is CASSPGGGYGYTF. The CDR3 bases are TGTGCCAGCAGTCCAGGGGGCGGCTATGGCTACACCTTC. The J gene is TRBJ1-2, the V gene TRBV7-9, with 8 nucleotides matching TRBD1. The CDR3 spans 13 residues. Germline values: CDR1 SEHNR, CDR2 FQNEAQ (reference sequence). V shed 6 bases and J 4 bases; nucleotides not matched to a gene: 4.

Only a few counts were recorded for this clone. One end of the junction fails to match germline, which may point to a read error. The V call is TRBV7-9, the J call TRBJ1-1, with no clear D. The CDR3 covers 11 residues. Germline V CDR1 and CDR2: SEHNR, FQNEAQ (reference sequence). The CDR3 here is CASTDTTTESF. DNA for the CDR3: TGTGCCAGCACCGATACAACCACGGAGAGTTTT.

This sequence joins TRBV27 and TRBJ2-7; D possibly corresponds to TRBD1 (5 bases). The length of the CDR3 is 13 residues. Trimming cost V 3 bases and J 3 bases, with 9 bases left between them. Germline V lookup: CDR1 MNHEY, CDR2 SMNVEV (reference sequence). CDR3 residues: CASSFWQGYEQYF. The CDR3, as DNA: TGTGCCAGCAGTTTCTGGCAGGGCTACGAGCAGTACTTC.

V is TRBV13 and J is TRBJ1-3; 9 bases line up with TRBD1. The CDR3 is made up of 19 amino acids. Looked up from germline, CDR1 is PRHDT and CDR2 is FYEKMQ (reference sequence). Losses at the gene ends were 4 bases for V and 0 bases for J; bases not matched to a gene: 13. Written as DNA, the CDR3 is TGTGCCAGCAGCTCCACGGGACAGGGAGGATTAAGCTCTGGAAACACCATATATTTT. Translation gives CASSSTGQGGLSSGNTIYF.

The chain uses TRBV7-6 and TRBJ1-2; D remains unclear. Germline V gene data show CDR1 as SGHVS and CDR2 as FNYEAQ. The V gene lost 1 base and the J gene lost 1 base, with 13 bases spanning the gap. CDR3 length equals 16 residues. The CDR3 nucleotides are TGTGCCAGCAGCTTAGAAGCGGAGAAGCTTAACTATGGCTACACCTTC. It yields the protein CASSLEAEKLNYGYTF. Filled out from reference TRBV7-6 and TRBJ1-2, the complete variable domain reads GAGVSQSPRYKVTKRGQDVALRCDPISGHVSLYWYRQALGQGPEFLTYFNYEAQQDKSGLPNDRFSAERPEGSISTLTIQRTEQRDSAMYRCASSLEAEKLNYGYTFGSGTRLTVV.

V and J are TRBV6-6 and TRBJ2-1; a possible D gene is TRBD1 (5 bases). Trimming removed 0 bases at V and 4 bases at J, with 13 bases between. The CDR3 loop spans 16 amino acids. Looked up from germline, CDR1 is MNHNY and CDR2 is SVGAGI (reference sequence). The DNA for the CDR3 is TGTGCCAGCAGTTACTCGACGAGGCAGGGATACAATGAGCAGTTCTTC. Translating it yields CASSYSTRQGYNEQFF.

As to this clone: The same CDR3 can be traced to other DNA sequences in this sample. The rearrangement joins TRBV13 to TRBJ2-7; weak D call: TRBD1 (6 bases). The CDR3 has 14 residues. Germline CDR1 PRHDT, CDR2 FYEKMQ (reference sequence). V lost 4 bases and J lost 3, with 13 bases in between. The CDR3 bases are TGTGCCAGCAGCTCCTCCGGGACAAGCTACGAGCAGTACTTC. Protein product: CASSSSGTSYEQYF.

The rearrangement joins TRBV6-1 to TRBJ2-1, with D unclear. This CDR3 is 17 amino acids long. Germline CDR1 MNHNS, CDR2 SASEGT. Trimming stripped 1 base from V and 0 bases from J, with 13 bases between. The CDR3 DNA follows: TGTGCCAGCAGTGAAGAGGTTTCAGTAAGCTCCTACAATGAGCAGTTCTTC. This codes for CASSEEVSVSSYNEQFF.